This T cell receptor (beta chain) was captured in a study of blood T cells in healthy people across ages. At the level of the study: About one barcoded beta molecule was captured per two T cells (by template switching). General study results and limits: The diversity estimates, figures obtained from one million T cells, were considered underestimates.

On this clonotype itself: Its specificity is unknown.

The second PCR ran roughly 6 to 11 cycles with a sample-barcoded 5' primer and J-beta primers. TCRdb reanalysed the 5' RACE reads using MiXCR and keeps one entry per CDR3 protein. The data show some 1.5 million distinct CDR3 sequences, with about 42% seen just once and more than 4% held by the top ten. The CDR3 covers 16 residues. Trimming pared 1 base from V and 2 bases from J, leaving 13 bases between. Germline V CDR1 and CDR2: LGHNA, YSLEER. The chain employs TRBV4-3 and TRBJ2-3; maybe TRBD1 (5 bases). Sequencing was performed on blood. This receptor was identified in a woman aged 18-30 years in good health. The DNA of the CDR3 is TGCGCCAGCAGCCAAGCAGGTCAGGGAATCACAGATACGCAGTATTTT. It encodes CASSQAGQGITDTQYF.